This TCR beta chain originates from a study of cytotoxic CD8 clonotypes in ibrutinib-treated CLL. This clone was recorded at least ten times. The ends lost 5 bases at V and 5 bases at J; junction bases unmatched: 9. Germline V gene data show CDR1 as MNHNS and CDR2 as SASEGT. The CDR3 runs 15 residues. Clones were read by immunoSEQ multiplex PCR, and TCRdb kept only the in-frame ones, dropping some. This table holds roughly 200,000 clones, about three quarters found once. The rearrangement joins TRBV6-1 to TRBJ1-5; 7 bases line up with TRBD1. This receptor was obtained from a human donor with chronic lymphocytic leukemia. The source material was PBMCs, sampled after 12 months of ibrutinib treatment. The CDR3 nucleotides read TGTGCCAGCAGTAAACAGGGGAATTGGGATCAGCCCCAGCATTTT. This gives the protein CASSKQGNWDQPQHF.